A single sample gave rise to the 30 T cell receptor beta chains below, sequenced in a study of shared clonotypes between healthy human individuals. Repertoires were generated with immunoSEQ multiplex PCR, while TCRdb's copy carries only in-frame clones and drops some. The sample yields 950,000 to 1,100,000 clones, roughly 80% seen once. The sequencing input was memory CD4+ T cells sorted from blood. Subset defined: CD45RA-negative fraction. The receptors stem from a man aged 18 to 35 in good health.

This clone showed up just a few times. This chain connects TRBV5-1 to TRBJ1-2; D remains ambiguous. The germline V and J ends were trimmed by 0 bases and 4 bases, with 10 bases remaining between them. Germline values: CDR1 SGHRS, CDR2 YFSETQ. The length of the CDR3 is 14 residues. CDR3 loop: CASSLGVSGYGYTF. The CDR3 DNA sequence: TGCGCCAGCAGCTTGGGGGTTTCGGGCTATGGCTACACCTTC.

The V gene is TRBV30, the J gene TRBJ2-7; D remains unclear. Trimming removed 4 bases from V and 7 bases from J, with 11 bases in between. The CDR3 totals 11 residues. CDR1 is GTSNPN, CDR2 SVGIG, per germline (reference sequence). For the CDR3, the DNA is TGTGCCTGGACGACTCTGGGGGAGCAGTACTTC. Its protein product is CAWTTLGEQYF.

This clone occurred a few times. The rearrangement links TRBV19 to TRBJ2-6; tentative D call: TRBD2 (6 bases). CDR1 and CDR2 (germline): LNHDA, SQIVND (reference sequence). The CDR3 consists of 15 residues. The V end was cut by 4 bases, the J end by 5 bases, with 12 bases between. CDR3 DNA sequence: TGTGCCAGTAGTACCTCAGGAGGGAGGGCCAACGTCCTGACTTTC. Translated: CASSTSGGRANVLTF.

This chain joins TRBV10-1 and TRBJ2-2; D is tentatively TRBD1 or TRBD2 (5 bases each). CDR1 is WNHNN, CDR2 SYGVQD, per germline (reference sequence). Deletions cut 0 bases from V and 1 base from J, with 9 bases between. This CDR3 contains 16 residues. CDR3 DNA sequence: TGCGCCAGCAGTGAGTCGGGACCCGGGAACACCGGGGAGCTGTTTTTT. The encoded protein is CASSESGPGNTGELFF.

This chain links TRBV5-4 with TRBJ1-1; no clear D. V was cut by 1 base and J by 0 bases, with 13 bases left in between. CDR3 length: 16 amino acids. Germline lookup yields CDR1 SGHNT and CDR2 YYREEE (reference sequence). CDR3 nucleotide sequence: TGTGCCAGCAGCTTGTCCGGCAGCCCGTTGAACACTGAAGCTTTCTTT. It codes for CASSLSGSPLNTEAFF.

The CDR3 protein is CASRLGAGSGNIQYF. In nucleotides, the CDR3 is TGCGCCAGCAGGCTGGGGGCTGGGTCGGGGAACATTCAGTACTTC. The chain is built from TRBV5-1 and TRBJ2-4, with a tentative D call TRBD1 (6 bases). Germline CDR1 reads SGHRS; CDR2 reads YFSETQ. Deletions cut 5 bases from V and 7 bases from J, with 19 bases between. CDR3 length: 15 amino acids.

CDR3 sequence reads: CASSYGDFYEQYF. The DNA for the CDR3 is TGTGCCAGCAGTTACGGGGACTTCTACGAGCAGTACTTC. The chain links TRBV6-6 to TRBJ2-7, with a possible D match to TRBD2 (6 bases). Trimming shortened V by 2 bases and J by 3 bases, and 8 bases separated the two germline ends. CDR1 and CDR2 (germline): MNHNY, SVGAGI (reference sequence). CDR3 length equals 13 residues.

The CDR3 DNA sequence: TGTGCCAGCAGCCAAGAAACCATCTATGGCTACACCTTC. This translates into CASSQETIYGYTF. The V call is TRBV14, the J call TRBJ1-2, with D hard to call. The CDR3 totals 13 residues. Germline V gene lookup returns CDR1 SGHDN and CDR2 FVKESK. V lost 0 bases and J lost 4, with 6 bases in between.

Concerning this clone itself: One base away lies a much larger clone, so this may be a sequencing read error. This sequence joins TRBV2 and TRBJ1-2; perhaps TRBD1 as D (5 bases). Deletions cut 5 bases from V and 4 bases from J, with 8 bases between. This CDR3 comprises 12 residues. Germline loops: CDR1 SNHLY, CDR2 FYNNEI. CDR3 bases: TGTGCCAGCAGTTTGGGGGGCTATGGCTACACCTTC. Protein product: CASSLGGYGYTF.

Worth noting for this clone: The sample carries other DNA sequences with the same CDR3. The rearrangement uses TRBV5-1 and TRBJ2-7, with TRBD2 matching 7 bases. V gave up 3 bases and J gave up 2 bases; unmatched junction bases: 5. This CDR3 has 14 amino acids. Germline CDR1 and CDR2: SGHRS and YFSETQ. The CDR3: CASSSGGGTYEQYF. CDR3 nucleotides: TGCGCCAGCAGCTCGGGGGGAGGAACCTACGAGCAGTACTTC.

This clone has a handful of counts. The chain links TRBV7-9 to TRBJ1-3; perhaps TRBD1 as D (5 bases). Germline lookup yields CDR1 SEHNR and CDR2 FQNEAQ (reference sequence). The length of the CDR3 is 14 residues. Trimming left V 5 bases short and J 9 bases short, with 17 bases between. This CDR3 reads CASSPGTGVSTIYF. The DNA for the CDR3 is TGTGCCAGCAGCCCTGGAACGGGGGTTAGCACCATATATTTT.

This clone was observed a handful of times. The DNA for the CDR3 is TGTGCCAGCTCGCTACTACAGGATCAGCCCCAGCATTTT. This gives the protein CASSLLQDQPQHF. The chain recombines TRBV18 with TRBJ1-5, with D possibly matching TRBD1 (5 bases). Germline CDR1 KGHSH, CDR2 LQKENI. V lost 6 bases and J lost 5, with 11 bases in between. CDR3 length: 13 amino acids.

The rearrangement joins TRBV7-9 to TRBJ2-2; D possibly corresponds to TRBD2 (5 bases). V lost 1 base and J 2 bases, leaving 14 bases between the germline ends. The V gene's germline CDR1 is SEHNR and CDR2 FQNEAQ (reference sequence). The CDR3 contains 17 residues. The CDR3 sequence is CASSLGPGRLNTGELFF. In nucleotides, the CDR3 is TGTGCCAGCAGCTTAGGACCGGGCAGACTAAACACCGGGGAGCTGTTTTTT.

A remark on this clone: Other DNA sequences of this sample code for an identical CDR3. The chain recombines TRBV18 with TRBJ1-2, with D unclear. Looked up from germline, CDR1 is KGHSH and CDR2 is LQKENI. This CDR3 spans 11 amino acids. Trimming cost V 6 bases and J 3 bases, with 5 bases left between them. The CDR3 nucleotides are TGTGCCAGCTCCCGGGACTATGGCTACACCTTC. As protein: CASSRDYGYTF.

The chain combines TRBV19 with TRBJ1-5; 7 bases line up with TRBD1. This CDR3 spans 15 amino acids. CDR1 is LNHDA and CDR2 is SQIVND in the germline V gene (reference sequence). V shed 3 bases, J shed 1 base, and the junction held 3 bases outside the gene matches. Here the CDR3 DNA reads TGTGCCAGTAGTATGACAGGGATGAGCAATCAGCCCCAGCATTTT. Its translation is CASSMTGMSNQPQHF. The whole variable domain, filled in from reference TRBV19 and TRBJ1-5, reads DGGITQSPKYLFRKEGQNVTLSCEQNLNHDAMYWYRQDPGQGLRLIYYSQIVNDFQKGDIAEGYSVSREKKESFPLTVTSAQKNPTAFYLCASSMTGMSNQPQHFGDGTRLSIL.

The chain carries TRBV5-1 and TRBJ1-1, with D possibly being TRBD1 (6 bases). The CDR3 covers 15 residues. Germline V gene data show CDR1 as SGHRS and CDR2 as YFSETQ. Trimming stripped 0 bases from V and 4 bases from J, with 13 bases between. DNA of the CDR3: TGCGCCAGCAGCTTGGAGCAGGCCAGGGGCACTGAAGCTTTCTTT. Translating it yields CASSLEQARGTEAFF.

CDR3 loop: CASSVAGTGATEAFF. DNA for the CDR3: TGTGCCAGCAGCGTAGCAGGGACAGGGGCCACTGAAGCTTTCTTT. The chain is built from TRBV9 and TRBJ1-1; 10 nucleotides line up with TRBD1. The CDR3 spans 15 residues. With 0 bases clipped from V and 4 bases from J, the junction kept 3 bases outside the gene matches. Germline V CDR1 and CDR2: SGDLS, YYNGEE.

On this clone: This sample includes further DNA sequences coding for the same CDR3. The V gene is TRBV7-9, the J gene TRBJ1-1; D call uncertain. The CDR3 consists of 14 residues. Germline CDR1 and CDR2: SEHNR and FQNEAQ (reference sequence). Trimming shortened V by 5 bases and J by 3 bases, and 13 bases separated the two germline ends. CDR3 bases: TGTGCCAGCAGCCCCTCAGGCACTTACACTGAAGCTTTCTTT. Amino acid sequence: CASSPSGTYTEAFF.

The gene calls are TRBV6-1 and TRBJ2-7, with a tentative D call TRBD1 (5 bases). Germline V gene sequence: CDR1 MNHNS, CDR2 SASEGT. Trimming took 1 base from V and 4 from J, leaving 17 bases between them. The CDR3 spans 16 residues. CDR3 DNA: TGTGCCAGCAGTGAAGTAAAACAGGCCAGGGTATACGAGCAGTACTTC. This gives the protein CASSEVKQARVYEQYF.

This clone was counted once. A single base separates this from a much larger clone, so it may be a read error. The sample has other DNA sequences that encode this CDR3 too. The chain has TRBV2 and TRBJ2-7; a weak D match, TRBD2 (5 bases). This CDR3 has 14 residues. Germline V gene data show CDR1 as SNHLY and CDR2 as FYNNEI. The germline V and J ends were trimmed by 4 bases and 0 bases, with 10 bases remaining between them. CDR3 loop: CASSGLAASYEQYF. Here the CDR3 DNA reads TGTGCCAGCAGTGGGCTAGCCGCCTCCTACGAGCAGTACTTC.

This clone was seen once. One end of the junction is discordant with germline, which a read error may explain. The chain's CDR3 is CAWSVQGDFFSSLHF. CDR3 coding DNA: TGTGCCTGGAGTGTACAAGGGGACTTTTTTTCATCCCTCCACTTT. The chain is built from TRBV30 and TRBJ1-6; tentatively, D is TRBD1 (5 bases). The CDR3 consists of 15 residues. The V gene's germline CDR1 is GTSNPN and CDR2 SVGIG (reference sequence). Based on the CDR3 plus reference TRBV30 and TRBJ1-6, the full variable domain is SQTIHQWPATLVQPVGSPLSLECTVEGTSNPNLYWYRQAAGRGLQLLFYSVGIGQISSEVPQNLSASRPQDRQFILSSKKLLLSDSGFYLCAWSVQGDFFSSLHFGNGTRLTVT.

This rearrangement joins TRBV27 to TRBJ1-2; weak D call: TRBD1 (6 bases). This CDR3 contains 15 residues. The V end was cut by 6 bases, the J end by 4 bases, with 18 bases between. Germline V gives CDR1 MNHEY, CDR2 SMNVEV (reference sequence). In nucleotides, the CDR3 is TGTGCCAGCAGCCATGGGGGGGGCCAGGGCTATGGCTACACCTTC. This translates into CASSHGGGQGYGYTF.

This sequence joins TRBV7-2 and TRBJ2-1, with TRBD2 matching 10 bases. CDR1 and CDR2 from the germline V gene are SGHTA and FQGNSA. The V gene end was trimmed by 4 bases and the J gene end by 6 bases; junction bases not matched to a gene: 9. CDR3 length: 16 amino acids. As DNA, the CDR3 is TGTGCCAGCAGCTCTTCAGCGGGAGGGGGAGTCAATGAGCAGTTCTTC. It specifies CASSSSAGGGVNEQFF. The full variable domain, with the rest looked up from reference TRBV7-2 and TRBJ2-1, is GAGVSQSPSNKVTEKGKDVELRCDPISGHTALYWYRQSLGQGLEFLIYFQGNSAPDKSGLPSDRFSAERTGGSVSTLTIQRTQQEDSAVYLCASSSSAGGGVNEQFFGPGTRLTVL.

This clone was detected only once. Here the CDR3 reads CASSQSNEKLFF. The DNA for the CDR3 is TGTGCCAGCAGTCAATCTAATGAAAAACTGTTTTTT. This sequence joins TRBV28 and TRBJ1-4; D unresolved. V lost 5 bases and J 3 bases, leaving 4 bases between the germline ends. The germline V gene encodes CDR1 MDHEN and CDR2 SYDVKM. The CDR3 length is 12 residues.

This chain joins TRBV28 and TRBJ1-5; 7 bases are a match to TRBD1. V was clipped by 6 bases and J by 10 bases; unmatched bases: 15. Germline V gives CDR1 MDHEN, CDR2 SYDVKM. This CDR3 region has 15 residues. The CDR3 is CASRGETTGTLPQHF. The CDR3 DNA reads as TGTGCCAGCAGGGGTGAAACGACAGGGACTCTCCCCCAGCATTTT. Drawing the rest from reference TRBV28 and TRBJ1-5, the complete variable domain is DVKVTQSSRYLVKRTGEKVFLECVQDMDHENMFWYRQDPGLGLRLIYFSYDVKMKEKGDIPEGYSVSREKKERFSLILESASTNQTSMYLCASRGETTGTLPQHFGDGTRLSIL.

The genes are TRBV2 and TRBJ2-3; TRBD2 is a possible D gene (5 bases). V dropped 6 bases and J dropped 1 base, with 14 bases sitting between them. The CDR3 sequence is 15 residues long. Germline CDR1 and CDR2: SNHLY and FYNNEI. The CDR3 reads CASRRSDQRTDTQYF. The CDR3 nucleotides are TGTGCCAGCAGGCGTAGCGACCAACGCACAGATACGCAGTATTTT. Full variable domain (remainder filled in from reference TRBV2 and TRBJ2-3): EPEVTQTPSHQVTQMGQEVILRCVPISNHLYFYWYRQILGQKVEFLVSFYNNEISEKSEIFDDQFSVERPDGSNFTLKIRSTKLEDSAMYFCASRRSDQRTDTQYFGPGTRLTVL.

V and J are TRBV7-9 and TRBJ1-1; D gene ambiguous. V shed 3 bases and J shed 10 bases, with 12 bases lying between them. CDR1 SEHNR and CDR2 FQNEAQ come from the germline V gene (reference sequence). The CDR3 runs to 12 residues. The CDR3 coding sequence is TGTGCCAGCAGCTTTGACACGGCCAGAGCTTTCTTT. It yields the protein CASSFDTARAFF.

The V call is TRBV28, the J call TRBJ2-6, with D possibly being TRBD1 (6 bases). CDR1 is MDHEN and CDR2 is SYDVKM in the germline V gene. V lost 6 bases and J 2 bases, leaving 17 bases between the germline ends. This CDR3 is 17 amino acids long. CDR3 bases: TGTGCCAGCAGCCCCGGTGGTGGGGGCGCTGGGGCCAACGTCCTGACTTTC. It encodes CASSPGGGGAGANVLTF.

V and J are TRBV5-6 and TRBJ1-4; 7 bases line up with TRBD1. The CDR3 sequence is 18 residues long. Per germline, CDR1 SGHDT and CDR2 YYEEEE. Losses at the gene ends were 3 bases for V and 0 bases for J; bases not matched to a gene: 11. The CDR3 here is CASSSRQGPLATNEKLFF. CDR3 nucleotides: TGTGCCAGCAGCTCACGACAGGGTCCTTTAGCAACTAATGAAAAACTGTTTTTT.

This sequence joins TRBV5-4 and TRBJ1-2, with 8 bases identical to TRBD1. V was pared by 4 bases and J by 4 bases, with 9 bases of the junction left unmatched. The length of the CDR3 is 15 residues. Germline V gene sequence: CDR1 SGHNT, CDR2 YYREEE (reference sequence). In nucleotides, the CDR3 is TGTGCCAGCAGCCGGGGGACAGGTTCGATCTATGGCTACACCTTC. Translation: CASSRGTGSIYGYTF.